A selection of T cell receptor beta chains follows, all from one sample in a study of blood T cells in healthy people across ages. TCRdb reanalysed the 5' RACE reads using MiXCR and keeps one entry per CDR3 protein. The profile covers some 1.4 million distinct CDR3 sequences, with around 39% appearing a single time and 7.9% taken by the ten largest. Sequencing was carried out using blood. The receptors derive from a woman younger than 35 in good health. CDR3s include the opening cysteine and the closing phenylalanine or tryptophan. Each record gives: clone size, J gene, V gene, D gene, CDR3 protein, CDR3 DNA. A D gene is named only where the DNA matches it firmly. Clone sizes are given selectively: once, few, many, or a class where the clone is expanded.

>NA|TRBJ2-7|TRBV28|NA
CASSSPGTNSYEQYF
TGTGCCAGCAGTTCCCCCGGGACGAATTCCTACGAGCAGTACTTC
>NA|TRBJ1-6|TRBV12-3/TRBV12-4|NA
CASSLGGRGTGSPLHF
TGTGCCAGCAGTTTAGGAGGGCGTGGTACGGGTTCACCCCTCCACTTT
>NA|TRBJ2-7|TRBV6-2/TRBV6-3|TRBD2
CASSVSGRAVDNEQYF
TGTGCCAGCAGCGTCAGCGGGAGGGCCGTTGACAATGAGCAGTACTTC
>NA|TRBJ2-5|TRBV6-1|NA
CASPPGSRQETQYF
TGTGCCAGCCCCCCGGGCTCCCGACAAGAGACCCAGTACTTC
>NA|TRBJ2-2|TRBV7-9|NA
CASSFFLGELFF
TGTGCCAGCAGCTTCTTCCTCGGGGAGCTGTTTTTT
>few|TRBJ1-1|TRBV27|NA
CASSLSGVGTEAFF
TGTGCCAGCAGTTTATCAGGGGTCGGCACTGAAGCTTTCTTT
>NA|TRBJ2-1|TRBV20-1|TRBD1
CSARGDRPPNEQFF
TGCAGTGCTAGAGGGGACAGACCACCCAATGAGCAGTTCTTC
>NA|TRBJ2-7|TRBV10-2|TRBD2
CASSLTSGPPYEQYF
TGCGCCAGCAGCCTCACTAGCGGGCCCCCCTACGAGCAGTACTTC
>NA|TRBJ2-1|TRBV29-1|NA
CSARTSTTTVEQFF
TGCAGCGCTCGGACGTCCACTACCACCGTTGAGCAGTTCTTC
>NA|TRBJ2-1|TRBV7-9|NA
CASSLSSWDNEQFF
TGTGCCAGCAGCCTGAGCTCATGGGACAATGAGCAGTTCTTC
>NA|TRBJ2-3|TRBV3-1|TRBD1
CARSQGTVNTDTQYF
TGTGCTAGAAGCCAAGGGACAGTCAACACAGATACGCAGTATTTT
>few|TRBJ2-1|TRBV29-1|TRBD2
CSVLGAGGFDEQFF
TGCAGCGTCCTGGGGGCGGGGGGGTTCGATGAGCAGTTCTTC
>few|TRBJ2-5|TRBV5-1|NA
CASSIQGSSPVGQYF
TGCGCCAGCAGCATCCAGGGGTCGAGTCCAGTCGGGCAGTACTTC
>few|TRBJ2-4|TRBV12-3/TRBV12-4|NA
CASSLNLPKNIQYF
TGTGCCAGCAGTCTTAACCTACCCAAAAACATTCAGTACTTC
>NA|TRBJ2-7|TRBV4-1|NA
CASSRTGPGESSSYEQYF
TGCGCCAGCAGCCGCACAGGGCCGGGGGAATCGAGCTCCTACGAGCAGTACTTC
>NA|TRBJ2-7|TRBV30|NA
CAWRQAYEQYF
TGTGCCTGGAGACAGGCCTACGAGCAGTACTTC
>NA|TRBJ2-5|TRBV3-1|TRBD1
CASSQDLFRGKYF
TGTGCCAGCAGCCAAGACTTATTCAGGGGGAAGTACTTC
>NA|TRBJ1-2|TRBV28|NA
CASSSGGFGYTF
TGTGCCAGCAGTTCCGGAGGGTTTGGCTACACCTTC
>NA|TRBJ2-7|TRBV12-5|NA
CASGKRGVDEQYF
TGTGCTAGTGGTAAGAGGGGGGTAGACGAGCAGTACTTC
>few|TRBJ2-7|TRBV7-9|NA
CASSLGPLVVDEQYF
TGTGCCAGCAGCTTAGGCCCGTTGGTCGTTGACGAGCAGTACTTC
>NA|TRBJ2-5|TRBV29-1|NA
CSVEPRAGYEETQYF
TGCAGCGTTGAACCCCGGGCAGGGTACGAAGAGACCCAGTACTTC
>few|TRBJ2-5|TRBV10-3|TRBD2
CAISGGLHQETQYF
TGTGCCATCAGTGGGGGACTACACCAAGAGACCCAGTACTTC
>NA|TRBJ1-2|TRBV4-2|TRBD1
CASSQDTREGTGNYYGYTF
TGTGCCAGCAGCCAAGATACCCGGGAAGGGACAGGAAACTACTATGGCTACACCTTC
>few|TRBJ1-1|TRBV10-3|NA
CAIMGGSNTEAFF
TGTGCCATCATGGGGGGGTCGAACACTGAAGCTTTCTTT
>few|TRBJ2-7|TRBV20-1|NA
CSAPRSSYNEQYF
TGCAGTGCTCCCCGGTCCTCCTACAATGAGCAGTACTTC
>few|TRBJ2-1|TRBV3-1|TRBD2
CASSPNPLAGGGQFF
TGTGCCAGCAGCCCGAATCCCTTAGCGGGAGGAGGGCAGTTCTTC
>once|TRBJ2-7|TRBV12-2|NA
CASRLLAGDISYEQYF
TGTGCAAGTCGCTTACTAGCGGGCGACATCTCCTACGAGCAGTACTTC
>few|TRBJ2-4|TRBV2|TRBD2
CASTPAGTKNIQYF
TGTGCCAGCACCCCAGCGGGGACCAAAAACATTCAGTACTTC
>few|TRBJ1-2|TRBV12-3/TRBV12-4|NA
CASSVGSINYGYTF
TGTGCCAGCAGTGTGGGGTCGATCAACTATGGCTACACCTTC
>once|TRBJ2-1|TRBV12-3/TRBV12-4|TRBD2
CASTSGREAYNEQFF
TGTGCCAGCACCTCGGGGCGGGAGGCCTACAATGAGCAGTTCTTC
>NA|TRBJ2-1|TRBV12-3/TRBV12-4|TRBD2
CASSQGLAGIHNEQFF
TGTGCCAGCAGTCAAGGACTAGCGGGAATTCACAATGAGCAGTTCTTC
>NA|TRBJ2-7|TRBV4-2|NA
CASSQETGETYEQYF
TGTGCCAGCAGCCAAGAAACGGGGGAGACATACGAGCAGTACTTC
>NA|TRBJ1-5|TRBV4-2|NA
CASSQDRGTLKPQHF
TGTGCCAGCAGCCAAGATCGTGGGACTTTGAAGCCCCAGCATTTT
>many|TRBJ2-3|TRBV20-1|NA
CSAITTGTDTQYF
TGCAGTGCTATCACGACTGGCACAGATACGCAGTATTTT
>NA|TRBJ1-4|TRBV20-1|NA
CSARDRRVPTNEKLFF
TGCAGTGCTAGAGATCGGAGGGTCCCAACTAATGAAAAACTGTTTTTT
>few|TRBJ2-7|TRBV9|TRBD2
CASSTSGGSYEQYF
TGTGCCAGCAGCACTAGCGGGGGCTCCTACGAGCAGTACTTC
>few|TRBJ2-1|TRBV6-2/TRBV6-3|TRBD2
CASIAGGNNEQFF
TGTGCCAGCATCGCCGGGGGGAACAATGAGCAGTTCTTC
>many|TRBJ2-3|TRBV7-2|TRBD1
CASSLQGTGGGADTQYF
TGTGCCAGCAGCCTCCAAGGGACAGGGGGCGGAGCAGATACGCAGTATTTT
>NA|TRBJ1-2|TRBV2|NA
CASSERAVSDYGYTF
TGTGCCAGCAGTGAAAGGGCCGTTAGCGACTATGGCTACACCTTC
>few|TRBJ2-3|TRBV20-1|NA
CSASPGDGTDTQYF
TGCAGTGCTAGTCCTGGCGATGGCACAGATACGCAGTATTTT
>NA|TRBJ2-7|TRBV19|TRBD1
CASGAGTDTYEQYF
TGTGCCAGTGGAGCCGGGACAGACACCTACGAGCAGTACTTC
>NA|TRBJ1-1|TRBV29-1|NA
CSVHSLLNTEAFF
TGCAGCGTCCACAGCCTCTTGAACACTGAAGCTTTCTTT
>NA|TRBJ1-6|TRBV6-1|TRBD1
CASSVPRGEDSPLHF
TGTGCCAGCAGTGTCCCCAGGGGGGAAGATTCACCCCTCCACTTT
>NA|TRBJ2-5|TRBV20-1|NA
CSAREAPGETQYF
TGCAGTGCCAGAGAGGCGCCGGGAGAGACCCAGTACTTC
>NA|TRBJ2-3|TRBV6-4|NA
CASSLGAPGDTQYF
TGTGCCAGCAGTCTCGGTGCCCCCGGAGATACGCAGTATTTT
>NA|TRBJ2-4|TRBV21-1|NA
CASSKLAGTGEAKNIQYF
TGTGCCAGCAGCAAGCTCGCCGGGACAGGAGAAGCCAAAAACATTCAGTACTTC
>NA|TRBJ1-6|TRBV6-6|NA
CASSSPRSPLHF
TGTGCCAGCAGTTCCCCCCGGTCACCCCTCCACTTT
>once|TRBJ2-7|TRBV28|NA
CASSPRREASYEQYF
TGTGCCAGCAGCCCCCGGAGGGAGGCCTCCTACGAGCAGTACTTC
>NA|TRBJ2-7|TRBV7-8|TRBD2
CASSSRTSGGYEQYF
TGTGCCAGCAGCTCTCGGACTAGCGGGGGTTACGAGCAGTACTTC
>few|TRBJ1-5|TRBV12-3/TRBV12-4|TRBD1
CASRLDRANQPQHF
TGTGCCAGCAGGCTGGACAGGGCAAATCAGCCCCAGCATTTT
>few|TRBJ2-1|TRBV3-1|NA
CASSQELYAEQFF
TGTGCCAGCAGCCAAGAGTTGTATGCTGAGCAGTTCTTC